This T cell receptor (beta chain) was observed in a study of OX40 agonist ivuxolimab in advanced cancers. Whole-study context: Partial responses, seen in three patients, involved one hepatocellular carcinoma and two cutaneous melanomas.

Study-wide results and caveats: The mean number of expanded clones was higher in CD8+ T cells than in CD4+. Some nonresponders likewise displayed low normalized T-cell clonal expansion.

After removal of 4 bases from V and 5 bases from J, the junction contained 4 bases not matched to a gene. Germline V lookup: CDR1 MGHRA, CDR2 YSYEKL. CDR3 length: 13 amino acids. Generated by immunoSEQ multiplex PCR, the TCRdb table keeps only in-frame clones and is missing some. The table has 12,000 to 15,000 clones, about 70% seen once. Comments on this clone: Its matching antigen is unknown.

Autoimmune disease history or systemic immunosuppression barred patients. This chain uses TRBV4-1 with TRBJ1-1; 7 positions agree with TRBD1. This receptor was identified in an adult with an advanced solid tumor such as melanoma, head and neck, liver or kidney cancer. The sample here was CD4+ or CD8+ T cells sorted from blood, taken in a trial of the OX40 agonist ivuxolimab. In DNA, the CDR3 is TGCGCCAGCAGCCGGCAGGGGGAGACTGAAGCTTTCTTT. Translating it yields CASSRQGETEAFF.